The T cell receptor (beta chain) described here comes from a study of blood T cell repertoires in COVID-19 (dated by TCRdb to about 2020). Describing the broader study: Samples from collaborators originated in the United States, Italy and Spain and spanned both the acute and convalescent phases of COVID-19. The prospective study material was composed of cDNA or gDNA derived from T cells, B-cell-depleted T cells, or PBMCs. Deeply sampled blood TCRbeta repertoires from subjects exposed to, actively infected with, or recovered from COVID-19 were included in the dataset. The repertoires were released in a freely available public database intended as a resource for research on the immune response to SARS-CoV-2. The samples were drawn from the first 160 participants of the ongoing ImmuneRACE study and from under 1,500 subjects provided by 6 global collaborators. A de-identified subject ID, COVID-19 status, age in years and sex were almost always included in the sample metadata. Where available, HLA class I and class II types were taken from metadata supplied by the sample provider and were not determined by assay-based typing.

Overall study outcomes, separate from this receptor: The quantity of clinical and demographic metadata differed by source and by participant and was supplied without curation.

For CDR1 and CDR2, the germline V gene lists MGHRA and YSYEKL. Inclusive of the bounding cysteine and phenylalanine, the CDR3 is 14 residues long. Only the CDR3 portion is preserved as DNA: 42 bases, with reading frame beginning at the first base. The junction carries 5 bases between V and J, which are trimmed by 0 bases and 3 bases respectively. Collaborating institutions collected whole blood in K2EDTA tubes following their own protocols. For TCRbeta analysis, collaborators shipped samples as frozen whole blood, isolated PBMCs, or DNA extracted from either of those sample types. Points on this clone: Its binding antigen is unknown. No much larger clone is present one base from it, and per-base qualities are unavailable.

TCRbeta CDR3 regions were amplified from genomic DNA by means of the immunoSEQ Assay, a bias-controlled multiplex PCR. As for the authors' bioinformatics: The number of nucleated cells in each sample was estimated by amplification of reference gene primers within the assay. Sequence reads were collapsed and filtered to measure the absolute abundance of every unique TCRbeta CDR3 rearrangement. For each sample, productive Simpson clonality was calculated by taking the square root of Simpson's diversity index across productive rearrangements. Held by TCRdb, this immuneACCESS table contains in-frame sequences only and omits some clones. Under half of the omission traces to an unresolved V gene where checked; the cause of the rest is unknown. The V and J calls and clone size were taken over from that table, and D and trimming were inferred from the DNA. The sample contains around 130,000 clones, more than 85% of them found a single time. The ten top clones hold roughly a sixth of the sample.

This clonotype was sampled from a man aged 50-59 years with active or convalescent COVID-19. Material: peripheral blood. The chain joins TRBV4-1 to TRBJ2-2, with no confident D gene call. The CDR3 is CASSQELYTGELFF. The DNA sequence follows: TGCGCCAGCAGCCAAGAACTCTACACCGGGGAGCTGTTTTTT.